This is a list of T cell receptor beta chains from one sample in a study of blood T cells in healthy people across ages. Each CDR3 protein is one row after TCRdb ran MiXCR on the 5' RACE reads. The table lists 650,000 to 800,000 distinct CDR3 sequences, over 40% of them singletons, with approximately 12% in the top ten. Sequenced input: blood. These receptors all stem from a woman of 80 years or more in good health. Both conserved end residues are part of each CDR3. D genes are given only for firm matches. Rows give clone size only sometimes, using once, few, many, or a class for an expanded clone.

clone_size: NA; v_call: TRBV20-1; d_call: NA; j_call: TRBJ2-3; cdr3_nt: TGCAGTGCTCCCGCCAGGGATCCAGATACGCAGTATTTT; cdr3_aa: CSAPARDPDTQYF
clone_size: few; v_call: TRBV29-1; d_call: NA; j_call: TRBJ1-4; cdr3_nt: TGCAGCGTTGGAAGGGGACCAACTAATGAAAAACTGTTTTTT; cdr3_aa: CSVGRGPTNEKLFF
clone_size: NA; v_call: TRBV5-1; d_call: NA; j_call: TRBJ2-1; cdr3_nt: TGCGCCAGCAGCTTGCTGCGGCGATCAGAGGGCTACAATGAGCAGTTCTTC; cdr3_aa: CASSLLRRSEGYNEQFF
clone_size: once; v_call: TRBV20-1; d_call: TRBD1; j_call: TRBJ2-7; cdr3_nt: TGCAGTGCTAGAGGGTCGGGACAGGGTAGTAACTACGAGCAGTACTTC; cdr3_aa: CSARGSGQGSNYEQYF
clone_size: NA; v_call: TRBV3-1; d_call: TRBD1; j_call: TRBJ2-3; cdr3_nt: TGTGCCAGGGGACAGAGGAGCACAGATACGCAGTATTTT; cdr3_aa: CARGQRSTDTQYF
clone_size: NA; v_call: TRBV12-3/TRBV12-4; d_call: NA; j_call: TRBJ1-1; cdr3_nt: TGTGCCAGCAGTCGCCCAGGTGGGGGGCGGACTGAAGCTTTCTTT; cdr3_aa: CASSRPGGGRTEAFF
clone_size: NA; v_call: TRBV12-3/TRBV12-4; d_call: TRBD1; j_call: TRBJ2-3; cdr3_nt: TGTGCCAGCACCGGGACAGTCAGCACAGATACGCAGTATTTT; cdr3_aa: CASTGTVSTDTQYF
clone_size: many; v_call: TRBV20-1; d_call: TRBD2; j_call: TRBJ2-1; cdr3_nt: TGCAGTGCTAGGGGAGGGCGCAATGAGCAGTTCTTC; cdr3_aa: CSARGGRNEQFF
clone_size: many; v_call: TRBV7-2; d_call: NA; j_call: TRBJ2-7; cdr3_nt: TGTGCCAGCAGCTCCACCTCTACCTACGAGCAGTACTTC; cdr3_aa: CASSSTSTYEQYF
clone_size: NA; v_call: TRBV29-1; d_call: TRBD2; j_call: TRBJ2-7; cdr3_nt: TGCAGCGCTGGACTAGCTGCCTACGAGCAGTACTTC; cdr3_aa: CSAGLAAYEQYF
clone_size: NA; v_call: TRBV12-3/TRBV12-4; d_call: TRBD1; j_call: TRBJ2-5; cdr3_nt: TGTGCCAGCAGCCCCAACCGTCACGGGACAGGGGCAGAGACCCAGTACTTC; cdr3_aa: CASSPNRHGTGAETQYF
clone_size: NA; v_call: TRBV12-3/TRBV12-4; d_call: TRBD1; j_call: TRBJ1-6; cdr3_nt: TGTGCCAGCAGCGCCGGGACAGGGACGTCACCCCTCCACTTT; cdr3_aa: CASSAGTGTSPLHF
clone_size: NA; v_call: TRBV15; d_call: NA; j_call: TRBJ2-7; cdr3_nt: TGTGCCACCAGCAGAGATCTGGGGAGCCCCCAGGGGACAAGCTCCTACGAGCAGTACTTC; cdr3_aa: CATSRDLGSPQGTSSYEQYF
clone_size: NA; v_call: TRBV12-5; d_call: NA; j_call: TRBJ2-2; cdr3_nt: TGTGCTTGTAACGAGGGGGTGAACACCGGGGAGCTGTTTTTT; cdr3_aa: CACNEGVNTGELFF
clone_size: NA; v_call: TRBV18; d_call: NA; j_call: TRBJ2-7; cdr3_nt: TGTGCCAGCCGGAGGACAGAACCCTACAATGAGCAGTACTTC; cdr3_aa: CASRRTEPYNEQYF
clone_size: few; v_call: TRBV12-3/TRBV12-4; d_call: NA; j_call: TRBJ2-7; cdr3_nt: TGTGCCAGCAGTTTATCCAGGGGTTACCACGAGCAGTACTTC; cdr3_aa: CASSLSRGYHEQYF
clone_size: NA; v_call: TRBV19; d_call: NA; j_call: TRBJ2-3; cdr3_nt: TGTGCCACCCTGGACGGGAGCGGAAACACAGATACGCAGTATTTT; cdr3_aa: CATLDGSGNTDTQYF
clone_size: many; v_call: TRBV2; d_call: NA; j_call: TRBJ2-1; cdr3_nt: TGTGCCAGCAGTGCTCCGGGGATCGGGTCCTACAATGAGCAGTTCTTC; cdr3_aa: CASSAPGIGSYNEQFF
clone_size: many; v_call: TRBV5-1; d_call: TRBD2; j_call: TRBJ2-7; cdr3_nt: TGCGCCAGCAGCTTTGGGACTACCAACCGACTCTCCTACGAGCAGTACTTC; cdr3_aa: CASSFGTTNRLSYEQYF
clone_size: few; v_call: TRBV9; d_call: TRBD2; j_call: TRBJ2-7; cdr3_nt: TGTGCCAGCAGCGGAGGGACTAGCGAGTTCTACGAGCAGTACTTC; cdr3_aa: CASSGGTSEFYEQYF
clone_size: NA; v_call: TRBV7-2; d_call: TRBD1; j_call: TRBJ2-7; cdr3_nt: TGTGCCAGCAGCTCGACGACAGGGGCCTACGAGCAGTACTTC; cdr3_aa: CASSSTTGAYEQYF
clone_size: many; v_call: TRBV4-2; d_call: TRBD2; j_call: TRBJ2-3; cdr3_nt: TGTGCCAGCAGCCAAGATGTAGCGGGGGGTGCAGATACGCAGTATTTT; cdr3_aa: CASSQDVAGGADTQYF
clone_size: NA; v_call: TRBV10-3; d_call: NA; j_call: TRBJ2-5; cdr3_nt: TGTGCCATCAGGCTCGGGCTCCGTGACGAGACCCAGTACTTC; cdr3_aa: CAIRLGLRDETQYF
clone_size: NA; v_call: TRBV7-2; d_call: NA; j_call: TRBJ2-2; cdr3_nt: TGTGCCAGCAGACGCGGGGGCAGGGGCGGGGAGCTGTTTTTT; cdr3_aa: CASRRGGRGGELFF
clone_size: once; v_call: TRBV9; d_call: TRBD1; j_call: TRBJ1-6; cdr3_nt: TGTGCCAGCAGCGCCACTACGGACAGGGGATTTTCACCCCTCCACTTT; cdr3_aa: CASSATTDRGFSPLHF
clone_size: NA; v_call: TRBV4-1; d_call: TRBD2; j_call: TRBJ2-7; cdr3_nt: TGCGCCAGCAGCCACGGGACTAGCGGGAGTTACGAGCAGTACTTC; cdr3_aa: CASSHGTSGSYEQYF
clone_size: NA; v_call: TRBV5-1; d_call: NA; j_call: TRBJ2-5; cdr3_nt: TGCGCCAGCAGCAGGGAAGGCAGCCGTCAAGAGACCCAGTACTTC; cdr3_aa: CASSREGSRQETQYF
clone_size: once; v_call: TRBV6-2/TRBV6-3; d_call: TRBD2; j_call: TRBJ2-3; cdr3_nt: TGTGCCAGCAGTCCTAGCGGGGCCCAAGATACGCAGTATTTT; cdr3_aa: CASSPSGAQDTQYF
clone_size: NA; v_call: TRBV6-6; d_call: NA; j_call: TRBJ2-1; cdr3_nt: TGTGCCAGCAGTCCCGCCCAGGGGGGACTGAGGCAGTTCTTC; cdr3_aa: CASSPAQGGLRQFF
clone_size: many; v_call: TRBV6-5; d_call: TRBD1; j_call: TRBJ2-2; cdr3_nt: TGTGCCAGCAGTTACTCGGCGAGGACAGGGGGGCTGTTTTTT; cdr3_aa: CASSYSARTGGLFF
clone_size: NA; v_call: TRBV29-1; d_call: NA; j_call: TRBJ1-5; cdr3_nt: TGCAGCGTTGTACGGGACCCCAATCAGCCCCAGCATTTT; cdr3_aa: CSVVRDPNQPQHF
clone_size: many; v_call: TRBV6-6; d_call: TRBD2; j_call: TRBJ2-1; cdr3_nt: TGTGCCAGCAGTTACTCAGCGGGGGGGCACAATGAGCAGTTCTTC; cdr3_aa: CASSYSAGGHNEQFF
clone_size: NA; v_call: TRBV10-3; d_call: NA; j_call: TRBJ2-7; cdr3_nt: TGCGCCATCAGTGAGTCGTTTGCAGGGACCTACGAGCAGTACTTC; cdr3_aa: CAISESFAGTYEQYF
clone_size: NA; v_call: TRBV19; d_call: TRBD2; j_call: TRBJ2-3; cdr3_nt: TGTGCCAGTAGCGCGGGGGGACAATGGTCAGATGCGCAGTATTTT; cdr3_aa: CASSAGGQWSDAQYF
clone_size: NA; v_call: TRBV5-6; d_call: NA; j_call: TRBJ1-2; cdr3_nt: TGTGCCAGCAGCCCCGGACAGCAACCCTATGGCTACACCTTC; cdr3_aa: CASSPGQQPYGYTF
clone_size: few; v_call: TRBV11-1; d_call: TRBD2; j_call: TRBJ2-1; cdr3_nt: TGTGCCAGCAGCCCTACAACTAGCGGGAGGATTAATGAGCAGTTCTTC; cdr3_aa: CASSPTTSGRINEQFF
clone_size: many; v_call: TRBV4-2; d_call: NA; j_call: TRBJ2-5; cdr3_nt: TGTGCCAGCAGCCAAGACCGGGGTAGAGAGACCCAGTACTTC; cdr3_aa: CASSQDRGRETQYF
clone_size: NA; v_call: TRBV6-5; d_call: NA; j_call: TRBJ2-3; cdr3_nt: TGTGCCAGCAGTTACAGGGCGGCGACTGGCACAGATACGCAGTATTTT; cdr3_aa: CASSYRAATGTDTQYF
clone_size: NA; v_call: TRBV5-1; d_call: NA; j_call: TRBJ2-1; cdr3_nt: TGCGCCAGCAGCACCGGGCGAGGGGTAGGGCCCTACAATGAGCAGTTCTTC; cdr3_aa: CASSTGRGVGPYNEQFF
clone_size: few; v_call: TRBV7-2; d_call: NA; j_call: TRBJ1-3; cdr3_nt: TGTGCCAGCAGCTTAGTCAGCTCTGGAAACACCATATATTTT; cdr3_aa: CASSLVSSGNTIYF
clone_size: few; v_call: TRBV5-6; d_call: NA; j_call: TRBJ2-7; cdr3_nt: TGTGCCAGCAGCCCCTGGACGTTTAACAATGAGCAGTACTTC; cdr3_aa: CASSPWTFNNEQYF
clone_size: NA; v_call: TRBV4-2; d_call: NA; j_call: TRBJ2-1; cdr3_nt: TGTGCCAGCAGCCAAGGGACGGTATACAATGAGCAGTTCTTC; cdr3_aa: CASSQGTVYNEQFF
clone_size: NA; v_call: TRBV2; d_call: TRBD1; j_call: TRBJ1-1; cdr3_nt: TGTGCCAGCATGTCCGGGACAGGGACCATGAACACTGAAGCTTTCTTT; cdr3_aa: CASMSGTGTMNTEAFF
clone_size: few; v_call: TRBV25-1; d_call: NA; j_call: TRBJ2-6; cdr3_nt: TGTGCCAGCAGTGTGGAACCAGGCTCTGGGGCCAACGTCCTGACTTTC; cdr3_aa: CASSVEPGSGANVLTF
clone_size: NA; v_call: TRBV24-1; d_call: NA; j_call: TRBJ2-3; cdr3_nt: TGTGCCACCACCCAAGGAGTTTCAGATACGCAGTATTTT; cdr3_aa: CATTQGVSDTQYF
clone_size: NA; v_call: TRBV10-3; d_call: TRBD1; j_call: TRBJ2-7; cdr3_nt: TGTGCCAGTGACGACAGGGGTTACGAGCAGTACTTC; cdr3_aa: CASDDRGYEQYF
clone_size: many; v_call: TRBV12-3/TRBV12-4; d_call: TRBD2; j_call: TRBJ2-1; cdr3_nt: TGTGCCAGCGGACTAGCGGGAGGGCGGGGGGTGGATGAGCAGTTCTTC; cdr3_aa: CASGLAGGRGVDEQFF
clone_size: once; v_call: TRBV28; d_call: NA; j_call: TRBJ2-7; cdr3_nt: TGTGCCAGCAGTTTCGAGGATTACGAGCAGTACTTC; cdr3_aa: CASSFEDYEQYF
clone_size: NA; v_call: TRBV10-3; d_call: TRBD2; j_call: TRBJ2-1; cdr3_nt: TGTGCCATCAGTGAAAGTACCGGGACTAGCGGAACCCCACAGTTCTTC; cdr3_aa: CAISESTGTSGTPQFF
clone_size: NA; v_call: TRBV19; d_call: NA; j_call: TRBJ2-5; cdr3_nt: TGTGCCAGTAGGCGTGACAGAGGTGGGGAGACCCAGTACTTC; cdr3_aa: CASRRDRGGETQYF
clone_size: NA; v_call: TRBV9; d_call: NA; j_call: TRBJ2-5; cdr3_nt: TGTGCCAGCAGCGTACGAGGGACGGCTGAGGAGACCCAGTACTTC; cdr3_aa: CASSVRGTAEETQYF
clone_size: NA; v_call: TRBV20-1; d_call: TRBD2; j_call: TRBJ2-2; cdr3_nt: TGCAGTGCTCCTGGACTAGCGGGAGATGCCGGGAAAAGACCCGGGGAGCTGTTTTTT; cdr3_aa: CSAPGLAGDAGKRPGELFF
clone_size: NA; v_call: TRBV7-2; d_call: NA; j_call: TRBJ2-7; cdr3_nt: TGTGCCAGCAGGGCGGCGGATGGACCCACCTACGAGCAGTACTTC; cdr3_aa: CASRAADGPTYEQYF